A selection of T cell receptor beta chains follows, all from one sample in a study of cytomegalovirus exposure and HLA in healthy donors. TCRdb's copy holds only in-frame clones and misses some; the assay was immunoSEQ multiplex PCR. This repertoire includes fewer than 150,000 clones. The sample taken for sequencing was PBMCs. Receptor source: a woman aged 60-75 years in good health and CMV-seronegative. Each CDR3 is given with its conserved first and last residue. A D gene is named only where the DNA matches it firmly.

j_call	d_call	v_call	cdr3_nt	cdr3_aa
TRBJ1-1	TRBD1	TRBV27	TGTGCCAGCAGGCTACAGGGGGCGGTGGGCACTGAAGCTTTCTTT	CASRLQGAVGTEAFF
TRBJ2-7	NA	TRBV1	TGCACCAGCACGCAAGAACCGAGAGCTTCGAGCTCCTACGAGCAGTACTTC	CTSTQEPRASSSYEQYF
TRBJ1-1	NA	TRBV28	TGTGCCAGCAGTAAACAGGAGAACACTGAAGCTTTCTTT	CASSKQENTEAFF
TRBJ1-1	TRBD1	TRBV2	TGTGCCAGCAGTAAAACAGGGGATGTTAGTGGCACTGAAGCTTTCTTT	CASSKTGDVSGTEAFF
TRBJ2-7	NA	TRBV30	TGTGCCTGGAACCGGGGATTAAGCTCCTACGAGCAGTACTTC	CAWNRGLSSYEQYF
TRBJ1-6	NA	TRBV5-1	TGCGCCAGCAGCTTTGAGAATTCACCCCTCCACTTT	CASSFENSPLHF
TRBJ1-1	TRBD1	TRBV28	TGTGCCAGCAGCAACTTACCCGGACAGGGGAACACTGAAGCTTTCTTT	CASSNLPGQGNTEAFF
TRBJ2-2	TRBD2	TRBV5-1	TGCGCCAGCAGCCTGGGGTCGGGACTAGCAGACACCGGGGAGCTGTTTTTT	CASSLGSGLADTGELFF
TRBJ2-1	NA	TRBV5-5	TGTGCCAGCAGCTTGGTGTTAGCTGAGCAGTTCTTC	CASSLVLAEQFF
TRBJ1-6	NA	TRBV28	TGTGCCAGCAGCCGCCCTACGAATTCACCCCTCCACTTT	CASSRPTNSPLHF
TRBJ1-1	NA	TRBV10-2	TGCGCCAGCAGGGATAAAATGGGGGGGGACACTGAAGCTTTCTTT	CASRDKMGGDTEAFF
TRBJ1-2	NA	TRBV30	TGTGCCGGTGTACGAGGCTCCATCTATGGCTACACCTTC	CAGVRGSIYGYTF
TRBJ1-5	TRBD1	TRBV4-2	TGTGCCAGCAGCCCCGACGGGACAGGGGGCCGGCAGCCCCAGCATTTT	CASSPDGTGGRQPQHF
TRBJ2-3	NA	TRBV2	TGTGCCAGCAGTGCATTGGCAGGGTGGGATTCAGATACGCAGTATTTT	CASSALAGWDSDTQYF
TRBJ1-2	NA	TRBV4-2	TGTGCCAGCAGCCAAGGCCCAGGGGAAGGGGGCTACACCTTC	CASSQGPGEGGYTF
TRBJ2-7	TRBD2	TRBV28	TGTGCCAGCAGGAAGCGGGAGAGGAACTACGAGCAGTACTTC	CASRKRERNYEQYF